A selection of T cell receptor beta chains follows, all from one sample in a study of blood T cell repertoires in COVID-19. Some clones are missing from TCRdb's copy, which holds only in-frame ones; the method was immunoSEQ multiplex PCR. Of some 180,000 clones in the sample, approximately 79% are singletons; the top ten hold around an eighth. The specimen was peripheral blood. The receptors stem from a man in his fifties who had recovered from COVID-19. The CDR3 runs from the conserved cysteine through the conserved F or W. The D gene is left open where the match is weak. Some rows mark clone size as missing; the rest say once, few, many or name a class of expanded clone.

size	V	length	D	J	DNA	CDR3
.	TRBV10-3	19	.	TRBJ1-2	TGTGCCATCAGTGAGTCGTATGGGCAGAGTACAAGGAATAACTATGGCTACACCTTC	CAISESYGQSTRNNYGYTF
.	TRBV7-8	15	TRBD2	TRBJ2-3	TGTGCCAGCAGCGGGCGGCGGCGGGAGCTTTATACGCAGTATTTT	CASSGRRRELYTQYF
.	TRBV5-4	15	.	TRBJ2-1	TGTGCCAGCAGCATGGACTTACTCTCCTACAATGAGCAGTTCTTC	CASSMDLLSYNEQFF
.	TRBV20-1	11	.	TRBJ1-1	TGCAGTGCCACCCCCAGGGCTGAAGCTTTCTTT	CSATPRAEAFF
.	TRBV9	13	.	TRBJ2-7	TGTGCCAGCAGCGTAAACACTAACTACGAGCAGTACTTC	CASSVNTNYEQYF
.	TRBV18	16	TRBD2	TRBJ2-1	TGTGCCAGCTCACCTCCGGGACTAGCGGGAGGTGGTGAGCAGTTCTTC	CASSPPGLAGGGEQFF
.	TRBV5-1	14	TRBD1	TRBJ2-5	TGCGCCAGCAGCTGGGACAGGGGGAAAGAGACCCAGTACTTC	CASSWDRGKETQYF
once	TRBV6-5	12	.	TRBJ1-1	TGTGCCAGCAGGACACAGGGTTATGAAGCTTTCTTT	CASRTQGYEAFF
.	TRBV18	17	TRBD2	TRBJ2-1	TGTGCCAGCTCAGTTTCTAGCGGGCGGTACACCTACAATGAGCAGTTCTTC	CASSVSSGRYTYNEQFF
.	TRBV19	14	TRBD1	TRBJ1-5	TGTGCCAGTAGTCCGACAGGGTCAAATCAGCCCCAGCATTTT	CASSPTGSNQPQHF
.	TRBV7-3	14	TRBD2	TRBJ2-7	TGTGCCAGCAGCTTGGGCGGGGGGACCTACGAGCAGTACTTC	CASSLGGGTYEQYF
.	TRBV19	13	.	TRBJ1-2	TGTGCCAGTAGTTTACGGGGGGCGGGAGGCTACACCTTC	CASSLRGAGGYTF
.	TRBV2	13	.	TRBJ1-2	TGTGCCAGCAGTGAAGTGGTGGGTAGCGGCTACACCTTC	CASSEVVGSGYTF
.	TRBV18	14	TRBD1	TRBJ1-2	TGTGCCAGCCAATGGACAGGGGGCGACTATGGCTACACCTTC	CASQWTGGDYGYTF
.	TRBV19	17	TRBD1	TRBJ1-5	TGTGCCAGTACCGATTTGACAGGGTTATCATACAATCAGCCCCAGCATTTT	CASTDLTGLSYNQPQHF
few	TRBV10-2	15	TRBD1	TRBJ2-3	TGCGCCAGCGCCCTAGGGACAGGTAGTAGGGATACGCAGTATTTT	CASALGTGSRDTQYF
.	TRBV5-6	18	.	TRBJ2-6	TGTGCCAGCAGCTTGGTAGGACAGCTATACTCTGGGGCCAACGTCCTGACTTTC	CASSLVGQLYSGANVLTF
few	TRBV27	14	.	TRBJ2-7	TGTGCCAGCAGTTTTCGGCCAGGTTCCTACGAGCAGTACTTC	CASSFRPGSYEQYF
.	TRBV28	14	TRBD1	TRBJ2-7	TGTGCCAGCAGGCCCCCGGGACAGGCCTACGAGCAGTACTTC	CASRPPGQAYEQYF
.	TRBV11-1	14	.	TRBJ1-2	TGTGCCAGCAGCTCCGAGGCAGTAGGCTATGGCTACACCTTC	CASSSEAVGYGYTF
few	TRBV28	13	TRBD1	TRBJ1-3	TGTGCCAGCAGACAGGGGCCTGGAAACACCATATATTTT	CASRQGPGNTIYF
.	TRBV5-5	15	TRBD2	TRBJ2-1	TGTGCCAGCAGCTTGTGGCTAGCGGGAGGTGATGAGCAGTTCTTC	CASSLWLAGGDEQFF
.	TRBV19	18	.	TRBJ2-1	TGTGCCAGTAGTATAGTCACCGCGGGACTCAGCTCCTACAATGAGCAGTTCTTC	CASSIVTAGLSSYNEQFF
.	TRBV6-2/TRBV6-3	15	TRBD1	TRBJ2-1	TGTGCCAGCAGTGAGATAGACAGGGAGAGCAATGAGCAGTTCTTC	CASSEIDRESNEQFF
.	TRBV21-1	14	.	TRBJ1-1	TGTGCCAGCAGCAGGACAGGGGGCCGGACTGAAGCTTTCTTT	CASSRTGGRTEAFF
.	TRBV7-3	16	.	TRBJ2-1	TGTGCCAGCAGCCTAACAATGACTGCCTCCTACAATGAGCAGTTCTTC	CASSLTMTASYNEQFF
.	TRBV28	14	.	TRBJ1-1	TGTGCCAGCAGCATGTGGCCGAGCGGTACTGAAGCTTTCTTT	CASSMWPSGTEAFF
.	TRBV7-7	15	TRBD1	TRBJ2-7	TGTGCCAGCAGCTTAGACCGGGACAGTTCCTACGAGCAGTACTTC	CASSLDRDSSYEQYF
.	TRBV5-4	15	.	TRBJ2-7	TGTGCCAGCAGCCTCCGTTCCGGGGTTTCCTACGAGCAGTACTTC	CASSLRSGVSYEQYF
.	TRBV7-6	20	TRBD2	TRBJ2-1	TGTGCCAGCAGCCGACCGACTAGCGGGAGGGCAGGGTCCTCCTACAATGAGCAGTTCTTC	CASSRPTSGRAGSSYNEQFF
.	TRBV5-5	11	.	TRBJ1-1	TGTGCCAGCAGCTCGCGAACTGAAGCTTTCTTT	CASSSRTEAFF
.	TRBV4-3	13	.	TRBJ2-1	TGCGCCAGCAGCTTTGGACTCTACAATGAGCAGTTCTTC	CASSFGLYNEQFF
.	TRBV5-1	14	TRBD2	TRBJ2-7	TGCGCCAGCAGCCCTAGCGGGAGTGGAGGGGAGCAGTACTTC	CASSPSGSGGEQYF
.	TRBV5-8	15	.	TRBJ2-1	TGTGCCAGCAGCTTGGCAGGGGACCCCTACAATGAGCAGTTCTTC	CASSLAGDPYNEQFF
.	TRBV6-6	14	.	TRBJ1-1	TGTGCCAGCTCTTGGGGGGGACAGAACACTGAAGCTTTCTTT	CASSWGGQNTEAFF
.	TRBV11-2	13	.	TRBJ2-7	TGTGCCAGCAGCTTAGATCCCGGAGGTTGGAAGTACTTC	CASSLDPGGWKYF
.	TRBV4-2	17	.	TRBJ1-3	TGTGCCAGCAGCCAAGTTACTGCTGGGGCTTCTGGAAACACCATATATTTT	CASSQVTAGASGNTIYF
.	TRBV2	16	.	TRBJ1-6	TGTGCCAGCAGTGGAGAACACAGGGTCCTGAATTCACCCCTCCACTTT	CASSGEHRVLNSPLHF
.	TRBV5-3	20	TRBD2	TRBJ2-7	TGTGCCAGAAGCTACACCATCCGACTAGCGGGAGGAACGTGTACGTACGAGCAGTACTTC	CARSYTIRLAGGTCTYEQYF
.	TRBV18	15	.	TRBJ2-6	TGTGCCAGCTCGCAGGCGACCTCTGGGGCCAACGTCCTGACTTTC	CASSQATSGANVLTF
.	TRBV19	13	.	TRBJ2-7	TGTGCCAGTGGCGTGGGGCTAGGTAACGAGCAGTACTTC	CASGVGLGNEQYF
.	TRBV5-1	17	TRBD2	TRBJ2-1	TGCGCCAGCAGCTTGGTAGCGGGAGGGGGCCCAAACAATGAGCAGTTCTTC	CASSLVAGGGPNNEQFF
.	TRBV4-1	19	TRBD1	TRBJ1-4	TGCGCCAGCAGCCAAGTATTTTTTTTACAGGGGAGAGGGAATGAAAAACTGTTTTTT	CASSQVFFLQGRGNEKLFF
.	TRBV27	13	.	TRBJ1-5	TGTGCCAGCAGTTTTTCTAGGGAGCAGCCCCAGCATTTT	CASSFSREQPQHF
.	TRBV19	16	.	TRBJ1-2	TGTGCCAGTAGTCCCTCTGGTCCGGGACACAACTATGGCTACACCTTC	CASSPSGPGHNYGYTF
many	TRBV5-5	16	TRBD2	TRBJ2-1	TGTGCCAGCAGCTTGGTAGGACTAGCGGGAGTCATTGAGCAGTTCTTC	CASSLVGLAGVIEQFF
.	TRBV7-8	15	TRBD2	TRBJ2-3	TGTGCCAGCAGCCGGACTAGCGGGAGTACAGATACGCAGTATTTT	CASSRTSGSTDTQYF
.	TRBV25-1	15	TRBD1	TRBJ1-2	TGTGCCAGCAGTGTACGGGACAGCCGTCGGTCCGGCTACACCTTC	CASSVRDSRRSGYTF
.	TRBV6-5	13	.	TRBJ2-7	TGTGCCAGCGAAGTGAGTGGTGGGGGCCAGCAGTACTTC	CASEVSGGGQQYF
.	TRBV19	17	TRBD2	TRBJ2-1	TGTGCCAGTAGCAAATGGGGGCTAGCGGGAGGAAACAATGAGCAGTTCTTC	CASSKWGLAGGNNEQFF
.	TRBV19	17	TRBD2	TRBJ2-1	TGTGCCAGTAGTATGAGATCTAGCGGGAGTACCTACAATGAGCAGTTCTTC	CASSMRSSGSTYNEQFF
.	TRBV19	14	.	TRBJ2-2	TGTGCCAGTAGTATAAGTAGGGGTACCGGGGAGCTGTTTTTT	CASSISRGTGELFF
few	TRBV5-4	15	TRBD2	TRBJ2-1	TGTGCCAGCAGCTTTGGGACTAGCGGGAGAAATGAGCAGTTCTTC	CASSFGTSGRNEQFF
once	TRBV4-3	18	TRBD2	TRBJ2-7	TGCGCCAGCAGCCAGGGGACTAGCGGGACAACTGTCACCTACGAGCAGTACTTC	CASSQGTSGTTVTYEQYF
.	TRBV3-1/TRBV3-2	14	.	TRBJ2-7	TGTGCCAGCAGCCAAGGTTCCACCTCGGGCGAGCAGTACTTC	CASSQGSTSGEQYF
.	TRBV5-1	16	.	TRBJ2-3	TGCGCCAGCAGCCCCGTTTTGGGCACTAGCACAGATACGCAGTATTTT	CASSPVLGTSTDTQYF
.	TRBV23-1	16	.	TRBJ2-5	TGCGCCAGCAGTCAAGGGGTAGCGGACATCCAAGAGACCCAGTACTTC	CASSQGVADIQETQYF
many	TRBV7-2	16	TRBD1	TRBJ2-5	TGTGCCAGCAGCTTAGAGGGGGACAGGGGTACAGAGACCCAGTACTTC	CASSLEGDRGTETQYF
.	TRBV28	12	.	TRBJ1-5	TGTGCCAGCAGTTTACACAATCAGCCCCAGCATTTT	CASSLHNQPQHF
.	TRBV10-1	13	.	TRBJ2-5	TGCGCCAGCAGTGAAGGCCGGCGGGAGACCCAGTACTTC	CASSEGRRETQYF